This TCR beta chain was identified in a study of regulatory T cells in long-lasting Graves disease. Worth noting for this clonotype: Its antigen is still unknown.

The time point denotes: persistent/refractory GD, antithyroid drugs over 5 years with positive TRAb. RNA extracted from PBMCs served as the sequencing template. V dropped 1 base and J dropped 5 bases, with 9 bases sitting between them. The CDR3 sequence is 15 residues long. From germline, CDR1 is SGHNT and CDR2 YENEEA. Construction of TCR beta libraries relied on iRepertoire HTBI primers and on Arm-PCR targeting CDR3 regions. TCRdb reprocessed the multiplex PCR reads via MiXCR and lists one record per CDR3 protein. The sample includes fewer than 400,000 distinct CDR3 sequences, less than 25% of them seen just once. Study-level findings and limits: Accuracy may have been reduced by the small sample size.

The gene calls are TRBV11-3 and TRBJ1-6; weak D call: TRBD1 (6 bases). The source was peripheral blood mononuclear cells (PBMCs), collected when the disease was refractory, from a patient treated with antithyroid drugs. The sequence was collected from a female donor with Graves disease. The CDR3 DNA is TGTGCCAGCAGCTTAGTGTGGGACAATAATTCACCCCTCCACTTT. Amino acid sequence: CASSLVWDNNSPLHF.